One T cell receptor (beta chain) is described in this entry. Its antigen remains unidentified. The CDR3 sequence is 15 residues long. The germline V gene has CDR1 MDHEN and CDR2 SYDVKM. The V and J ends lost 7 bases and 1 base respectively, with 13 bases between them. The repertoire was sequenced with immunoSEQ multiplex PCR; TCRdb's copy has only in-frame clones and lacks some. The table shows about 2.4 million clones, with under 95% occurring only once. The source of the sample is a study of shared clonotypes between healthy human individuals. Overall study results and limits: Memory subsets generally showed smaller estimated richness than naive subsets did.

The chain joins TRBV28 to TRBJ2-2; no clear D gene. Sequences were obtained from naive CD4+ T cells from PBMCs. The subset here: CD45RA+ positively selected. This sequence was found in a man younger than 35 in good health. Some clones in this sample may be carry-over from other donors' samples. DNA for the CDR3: TGTGCCAGCAACAGTTTTACCCGGAACACCGGGGAGCTGTTTTTT. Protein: CASNSFTRNTGELFF.